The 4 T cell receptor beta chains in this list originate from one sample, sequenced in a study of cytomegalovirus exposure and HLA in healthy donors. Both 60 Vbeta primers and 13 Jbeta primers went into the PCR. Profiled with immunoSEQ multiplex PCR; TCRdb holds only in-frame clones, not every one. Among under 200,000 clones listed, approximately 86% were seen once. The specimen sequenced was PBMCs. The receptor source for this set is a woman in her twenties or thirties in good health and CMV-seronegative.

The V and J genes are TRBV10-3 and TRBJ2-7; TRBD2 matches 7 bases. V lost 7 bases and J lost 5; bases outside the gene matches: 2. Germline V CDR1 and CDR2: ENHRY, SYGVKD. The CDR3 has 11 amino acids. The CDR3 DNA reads TGTGCCATCAAGGGAGGGGACGAGCAGTACTTC. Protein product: CAIKGGDEQYF.

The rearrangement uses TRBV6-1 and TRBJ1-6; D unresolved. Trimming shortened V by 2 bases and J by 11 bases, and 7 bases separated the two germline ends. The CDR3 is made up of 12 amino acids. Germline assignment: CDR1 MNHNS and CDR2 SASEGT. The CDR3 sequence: CASSEPETPLHF. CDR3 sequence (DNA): TGTGCCAGCAGTGAACCGGAGACACCCCTCCACTTT.

The CDR3 loop reads CASRPQVTNTEAFF. CDR3 DNA: TGTGCCAGCAGACCACAGGTGACGAACACTGAAGCTTTCTTT. The chain couples TRBV6-6 to TRBJ1-1; D is possibly TRBD1 (5 bases). Germline lookup yields CDR1 MNHNY and CDR2 SVGAGI (reference sequence). V lost 6 bases and J lost 1, with 12 bases in between. This CDR3 contains 14 residues.

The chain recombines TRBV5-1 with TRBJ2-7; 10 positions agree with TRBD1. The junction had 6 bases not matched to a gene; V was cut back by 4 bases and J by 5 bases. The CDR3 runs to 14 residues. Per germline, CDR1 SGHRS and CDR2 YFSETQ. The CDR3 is CASSGGQGSHEQYF. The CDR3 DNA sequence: TGCGCCAGCAGCGGGGGACAGGGGAGCCACGAGCAGTACTTC.